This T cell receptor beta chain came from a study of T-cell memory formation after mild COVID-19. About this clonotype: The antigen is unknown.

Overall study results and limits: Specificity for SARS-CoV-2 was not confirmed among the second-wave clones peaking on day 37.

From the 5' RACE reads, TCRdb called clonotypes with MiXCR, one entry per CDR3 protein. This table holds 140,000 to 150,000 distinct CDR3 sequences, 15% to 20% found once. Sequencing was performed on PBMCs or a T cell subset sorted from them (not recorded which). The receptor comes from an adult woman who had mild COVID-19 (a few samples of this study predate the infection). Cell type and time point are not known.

The CDR3 DNA reads as TGTGCCAGCAGCTTGCGCCGGACAGAGACCCAAGAGACCCAGTACTTC. This translates into CASSLRRTETQETQYF. V usage is TRBV5-6 and J usage is TRBJ2-5, with D tentatively TRBD1 (6 bases). With 1 base removed from V and 1 base from J, the gap between germline ends came to 14 bases. This CDR3 comprises 16 residues. CDR1 SGHDT and CDR2 YYEEEE come from the germline V gene.